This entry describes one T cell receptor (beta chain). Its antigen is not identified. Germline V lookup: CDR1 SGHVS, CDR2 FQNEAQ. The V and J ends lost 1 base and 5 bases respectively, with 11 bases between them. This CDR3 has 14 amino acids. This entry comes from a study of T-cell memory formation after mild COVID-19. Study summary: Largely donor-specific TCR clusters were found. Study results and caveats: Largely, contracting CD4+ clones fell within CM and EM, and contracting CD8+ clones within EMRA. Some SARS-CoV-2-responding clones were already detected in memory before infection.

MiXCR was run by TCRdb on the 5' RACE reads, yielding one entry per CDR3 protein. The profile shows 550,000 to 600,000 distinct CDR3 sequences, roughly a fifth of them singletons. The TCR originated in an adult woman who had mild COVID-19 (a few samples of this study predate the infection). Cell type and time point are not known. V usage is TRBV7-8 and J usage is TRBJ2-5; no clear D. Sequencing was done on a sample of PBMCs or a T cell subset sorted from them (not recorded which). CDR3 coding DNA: TGTGCCAGCAGCTTAGATCCCGGGTCCGAGACCCAGTACTTC. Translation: CASSLDPGSETQYF.